One and the same sample provided the 31 T cell receptor beta chains below, sequenced in a study of T cell repertoires in cytomegalovirus infection. MiXCR, applied by TCRdb to the reads, yields one record per CDR3 protein. The table has almost 500,000 distinct CDR3 sequences, roughly 10% seen once. Sequenced: PBMCs. Receptor source: a human donor in good health (CMV status not recorded). Some clones in this sample may be carry-over from other donors' samples.

This chain's CDR3 is CANRFYSGSSSNEQFF. For the CDR3, the DNA is TGCGCCAACAGATTTTATAGCGGGAGTTCCAGCAATGAGCAGTTCTTC. This rearrangement joins TRBV5-1 to TRBJ2-1; 9 positions agree with TRBD2. Germline V CDR1 and CDR2: SGHRS, YFSETQ. The CDR3 spans 16 residues. V gave up 9 bases and J gave up 6 bases; unmatched junction bases: 16.

This clonotype was found once. The chain recombines TRBV13 with TRBJ2-5, with D perhaps TRBD1 or TRBD2 (5 bases each). The CDR3 covers 16 residues. The germline gives CDR1 PRHDT, CDR2 FYEKMQ (reference sequence). Trimming shortened V by 5 bases and J by 3 bases, and 19 bases separated the two germline ends. DNA for the CDR3: TGTGCCAGCAGCCGCGCCGGGACCCCCCCGAAAGAGACCCAGTACTTC. Protein sequence: CASSRAGTPPKETQYF.

Here the CDR3 reads CASSHDGLAGPYEQYF. Written as DNA, the CDR3 is TGTGCCAGCAGCCATGACGGACTAGCGGGACCCTACGAGCAGTACTTC. The chain combines TRBV14 with TRBJ2-7; 12 bases map to TRBD2. This CDR3 contains 16 residues. V dropped 3 bases and J dropped 2; count of bases not matched to a gene: 5. Per germline, CDR1 SGHDN and CDR2 FVKESK.

The rearrangement joins TRBV7-8 to TRBJ1-1, with unresolved D. CDR3 length: 13 residues. V was pared by 5 bases and J by 8 bases, with 15 bases between. From germline, CDR1 is SGHVS and CDR2 FQNEAQ. CDR3 region: CASSPLRYSEAFF. In DNA, the CDR3 is TGTGCCAGCAGCCCCCTCCGCTATTCAGAAGCTTTCTTT.

In its sample, this clonotype was seen many times. The gene calls are TRBV28 and TRBJ1-5; D gene uncertain. This CDR3 is 14 amino acids long. Trimming took off 7 bases at V and 3 bases at J, with 13 bases between the two ends. The germline V gene has CDR1 MDHEN and CDR2 SYDVKM. The CDR3, as DNA: TGTGCCAGCACCCGGAGGAGGGACAATCAGCCCCAGCATTTT. Encoded protein: CASTRRRDNQPQHF.

The V call is TRBV7-6, the J call TRBJ2-2, with TRBD2 identical over 7 bases. There are 15 residues in the CDR3. V dropped 10 bases and J dropped 3; count of bases not matched to a gene: 11. Germline V CDR1 and CDR2: SGHVS, FNYEAQ. The DNA of the CDR3 is TGTGCCACCCCTCCCCGGGACTATGACACCGGGGAGCTGTTTTTT. Its protein is CATPPRDYDTGELFF.

This clonotype appeared once. A much larger clone lies one base from this, so it may be a read error. CDR3 coding DNA: TGTGACAGCAGCTTGTCTTCTTCTATAGGCTACACCTTC. Amino acid sequence: CDSSLSSSIGYTF. The chain is built from TRBV5-6 and TRBJ1-2; unclear D gene. This CDR3 has 13 residues. Germline V gene lookup returns CDR1 SGHDT and CDR2 YYEEEE.

Regarding this clonotype: This CDR3 fails to terminate in the conserved phenylalanine or tryptophan, so it likely reflects a read error. The rearrangement joins TRBV4-2 to TRBJ2-7; tentative D call: TRBD1 (5 bases). The CDR3 loop spans 13 amino acids. Germline V CDR1 and CDR2: LGHNA, YNFKEQ. V lost 0 bases and J 6 bases, leaving 9 bases between the germline ends. This CDR3 is CASSQEQGVEQYS. CDR3 sequence (DNA): TGTGCCAGCAGCCAAGAACAAGGGGTCGAGCAGTACTCC.

The CDR3 DNA reads TGTGCCATCAGTGACTTCTCTAGCACAGATACGCAGTATTTT. This gives the protein CAISDFSSTDTQYF. The V and J genes are TRBV10-3 and TRBJ2-3; D unclear. Germline V CDR1 and CDR2: ENHRY, SYGVKD. The CDR3 length is 14 residues. The V and J ends lost 3 bases and 0 bases respectively, with 7 bases between them.

This clonotype was counted ten times or more. This sequence joins TRBV9 and TRBJ1-3; tentative D call: TRBD1 (5 bases). V dropped 4 bases and J dropped 2 bases, with 13 bases sitting between them. This CDR3 has 15 amino acids. Germline V gives CDR1 SGDLS, CDR2 YYNGEE. In nucleotides, the CDR3 is TGTGCCAGCAGCCCCCTCGGAGGGGCTGGAAACACCATATATTTT. It codes for CASSPLGGAGNTIYF. The full variable domain, completed using reference TRBV9 and TRBJ1-3, is DSGVTQTPKHLITATGQRVTLRCSPRSGDLSVYWYQQSLDQGLQFLIQYYNGEERAKGNILERFSAQQFPDLHSELNLSSLELGDSALYFCASSPLGGAGNTIYFGEGSWLTVV.

In its sample, this clonotype was seen a few times. V is TRBV20-1 and J is TRBJ2-7; tentatively, D is TRBD1 or TRBD2 (5 bases each). Germline V CDR1 and CDR2: DFQATT, SNEGSKA (reference sequence). This CDR3 is 14 amino acids long. V dropped 0 bases and J dropped 1 base, with 10 bases sitting between them. The CDR3 region has the DNA TGCAGTGCTAGAGATCTAGGGGAGTCCTACGAGCAGTACTTC. Translated, it gives CSARDLGESYEQYF.

This clonotype appeared a few times. The chain couples TRBV29-1 to TRBJ1-6; 7 bases are shared with TRBD1. Trimming cost V 5 bases and J 5 bases; bases outside gene matches: 12. Looked up from germline, CDR1 is SQVTM and CDR2 is ANQGSEA. This CDR3 comprises 16 residues. The CDR3 reads CSVSVGKTGNNSPLHF. DNA for the CDR3: TGCAGCGTTTCCGTCGGGAAGACAGGGAATAATTCACCCCTCCACTTT.

This clonotype was seen at least ten times. The genes are TRBV19 and TRBJ1-6; 9 nucleotides line up with TRBD1. The V gene's germline CDR1 is LNHDA and CDR2 SQIVND (reference sequence). The CDR3 has 16 amino acids. Trimming removed 4 bases from V and 8 bases from J; junction bases left unmatched: 9. This CDR3 is CASSNVWDRADSPLHF. The CDR3 DNA reads TGTGCCAGTAGTAACGTATGGGACAGGGCAGATTCACCCCTCCACTTT.

This clonotype was seen at least ten times. This chain links TRBV12-3 or TRBV12-4 with TRBJ1-1; a weak D match, TRBD1 (5 bases). The CDR3 is 21 residues long. V lost 8 bases and J lost 2, with 36 bases in between. CDR3 DNA sequence: TGTGCCAGCGTGTGGGGGGGACGTGGGCTTATTATTGGGGATCACAACACTGAAGCTTTCTTT. This codes for CASVWGGRGLIIGDHNTEAFF.

This clonotype was counted only a few times. The V and J genes are TRBV20-1 and TRBJ2-7; 9 bases align to TRBD1. The CDR3 extends over 14 amino acids. The germline gives CDR1 DFQATT, CDR2 SNEGSKA (reference sequence). Unmatched junction bases numbered 8, after V lost 5 bases and J lost 3 bases. CDR3 bases: TGCAGTGCTCCAACCCCGGGACAGGGCTACGAGCAGTACTTC. Amino acid sequence: CSAPTPGQGYEQYF.

The CDR3 protein is CASSRPGLNQPQHF. Written as DNA, the CDR3 is TGTGCCAGCAGCAGGCCGGGTTTGAATCAGCCCCAGCATTTT. The V and J genes are TRBV5-6 and TRBJ1-5; D is uncertain. Germline V gene lookup returns CDR1 SGHDT and CDR2 YYEEEE. Trimming stripped 4 bases from V and 4 bases from J, with 12 bases between. The CDR3 consists of 14 residues.

V usage is TRBV29-1 and J usage is TRBJ2-7, with D perhaps TRBD1 or TRBD2 (5 bases each). The CDR3 is 12 amino acids. CDR1 is SQVTM and CDR2 is ANQGSEA in the germline V gene. Trimming removed 5 bases from V and 6 bases from J, with 14 bases in between. The CDR3 is CSVKGREREQYF. CDR3 coding DNA: TGCAGCGTTAAAGGCAGGGAGCGCGAGCAGTACTTC.

This clonotype showed up just a few times. This chain uses TRBV6-1 with TRBJ1-5; possible D gene TRBD1, 5 bases. This CDR3 spans 12 amino acids. Germline V gives CDR1 MNHNS, CDR2 SASEGT. The V and J ends lost 10 bases and 1 base respectively, with 8 bases between them. The CDR3 DNA sequence: TGTGCCACGACAGACAGCAATCAGCCCCAGCATTTT. This encodes CATTDSNQPQHF.

This clonotype was observed at least ten times. The V gene is TRBV20-1, the J gene TRBJ2-1; TRBD2 matches 12 bases. The CDR3 contains 19 residues. Germline values: CDR1 DFQATT, CDR2 SNEGSKA (reference sequence). V lost 2 bases, J lost 2 bases, and 13 bases stayed unmatched. The CDR3, as DNA: TGCAGTGCTAGACCAGTCGGACTAGCGGGGACCAATACCTACAATGAGCAGTTCTTC. Its protein is CSARPVGLAGTNTYNEQFF.

This clonotype has a count of ten or more. This sequence joins TRBV5-6 and TRBJ1-6, with 7 bases lining up with TRBD1. V shed 2 bases, J shed 9 bases, and the junction held 8 bases outside the gene matches. The V gene's germline CDR1 is SGHDT and CDR2 YYEEEE. CDR3 length equals 15 residues. CDR3 sequence reads: CASSFSRTGVSPLHF. CDR3 nucleotide sequence: TGTGCCAGCAGCTTCTCTAGGACAGGCGTTTCACCCCTCCACTTT. Full variable domain (rest looked up from reference TRBV5-6 and TRBJ1-6): DAGVTQSPTHLIKTRGQQVTLRCSPKSGHDTVSWYQQALGQGPQFIFQYYEEEERQRGNFPDRFSGHQFPNYSSELNVNALLLGDSALYLCASSFSRTGVSPLHFGNGTRLTVT.

This clonotype was detected many times. This sequence joins TRBV7-2 and TRBJ1-1; D unresolved. Germline CDR1 reads SGHTA; CDR2 reads FQGNSA. This CDR3 region has 15 residues. Between the trimmed V and J ends, which lost 5 bases and 3 bases, there was a span of 16 bases. The CDR3 bases are TGTGCCAGCAGCCCTTTTAATGGGCCGGACACTGAAGCTTTCTTT. Its translation is CASSPFNGPDTEAFF.

This clonotype has ten or more counts. The rearrangement uses TRBV12-3 or TRBV12-4 and TRBJ2-2, with D perhaps matching TRBD1 or TRBD2 (5 bases each). This CDR3 is built from 19 residues. V was cut by 4 bases and J by 2 bases, with 23 bases left in between. This CDR3 reads CASSSAPLRIGTNTGELFF. The CDR3 region has the DNA TGTGCCAGCAGTTCCGCCCCGTTGCGAATAGGGACCAACACCGGGGAGCTGTTTTTT.

This clonotype was seen at least ten times. The V gene is TRBV19, the J gene TRBJ2-1; tentative D call: TRBD1 (5 bases). Germline CDR1 LNHDA, CDR2 SQIVND (reference sequence). The CDR3 is made up of 17 amino acids. Trimming shortened V by 0 bases and J by 7 bases, and 19 bases separated the two germline ends. The CDR3 bases are TGTGCCAGTAGTATAGATTTGGGGCAACCGTTGACGAATGAGCAGTTCTTC. Translating it yields CASSIDLGQPLTNEQFF.

The rearrangement joins TRBV29-1 to TRBJ2-7, with a tentative D call TRBD2 (6 bases). V was shortened by 7 bases and J by 5 bases, with 21 bases between the two germline ends. Germline CDR1 is SQVTM and CDR2 is ANQGSEA. The CDR3 runs to 14 residues. CDR3 nucleotides: TGCAGCGCCAGTGTTCCGAAGGGAGGCGACGAGCAGTACTTC. It is translated as CSASVPKGGDEQYF.

The chain links TRBV29-1 to TRBJ2-3, with TRBD2 identical over 7 bases. This CDR3 comprises 12 residues. Unmatched junction bases numbered 10, after V lost 8 bases and J lost 8 bases. CDR1 and CDR2 from the germline V gene are SQVTM and ANQGSEA. In nucleotides, the CDR3 is TGCAGCACCCGACGGCCGGGGGGTACGCAGTATTTT. The encoded protein is CSTRRPGGTQYF.

This clonotype was detected many times. The chain has TRBV12-3 or TRBV12-4 and TRBJ1-1; maybe TRBD1 (6 bases). CDR3 length equals 14 residues. V lost 7 bases to trimming and J lost 0 bases, with 12 bases between them. The CDR3 nucleotides are TGTGCCAGCATGCGAGGGGGAATGAACACTGAAGCTTTCTTT. Amino acids: CASMRGGMNTEAFF.

This rearrangement joins TRBV14 to TRBJ2-7, with 9 bases identical to TRBD2. The length of the CDR3 is 16 residues. CDR1 and CDR2 from the germline V gene are SGHDN and FVKESK. The trim removed 3 bases at V and 4 bases at J, leaving 10 bases unmatched. The CDR3 region is CASSQTPGLAGYEQYF. The DNA for the CDR3 is TGTGCCAGCAGCCAGACGCCGGGACTAGCCGGATACGAGCAGTACTTC.

Ten or more counts support this clonotype. The genes are TRBV6-5 and TRBJ1-5; TRBD1 agrees at 12 bases. CDR3 length equals 15 residues. Looked up from germline, CDR1 is MNHEY and CDR2 is SVGAGI. V dropped 2 bases and J dropped 7; count of bases not matched to a gene: 3. The CDR3 loop is CASSYGTGGGQPQHF. CDR3 nucleotides: TGTGCCAGCAGTTACGGGACAGGGGGCGGCCAGCCCCAGCATTTT.

This clonotype was found many times. V and J are TRBV20-1 and TRBJ1-4, with a weak D call TRBD1 (6 bases). Germline V gene lookup returns CDR1 DFQATT and CDR2 SNEGSKA (reference sequence). The CDR3 covers 15 residues. Trimming removed 6 bases from V and 8 bases from J, with 22 bases in between. CDR3 amino acids: CSAKNPARGGEKLFF. CDR3 nucleotides: TGCAGTGCCAAAAACCCAGCCAGGGGTGGCGAAAAACTGTTTTTT.

On this clonotype itself: This could be a read error, since a much larger clone is one nucleotide away. This sequence joins TRBV19 and TRBJ1-3; D not resolved. The CDR3 totals 14 residues. The germline CDR1 and CDR2 sequences are LNHDA and SQIVND (reference sequence). CDR3 in amino acids: CASSKVASGITIYF. Written as DNA, the CDR3 is TGTGCCAGTAGTAAGGTGGCCTCTGGAATCACCATATATTTT.

This clonotype was seen repeatedly, ten times or more. The V and J genes are TRBV6-1 and TRBJ1-1; D remains ambiguous. The length of the CDR3 is 14 residues. Trimming removed 6 bases at V and 1 base at J, with 12 bases between. CDR1 is MNHNS, CDR2 SASEGT, per germline. The CDR3 DNA reads TGTGCCAGCAGGAAGGCCAGAAAGAACACTGAAGCTTTCTTT. It codes for CASRKARKNTEAFF.